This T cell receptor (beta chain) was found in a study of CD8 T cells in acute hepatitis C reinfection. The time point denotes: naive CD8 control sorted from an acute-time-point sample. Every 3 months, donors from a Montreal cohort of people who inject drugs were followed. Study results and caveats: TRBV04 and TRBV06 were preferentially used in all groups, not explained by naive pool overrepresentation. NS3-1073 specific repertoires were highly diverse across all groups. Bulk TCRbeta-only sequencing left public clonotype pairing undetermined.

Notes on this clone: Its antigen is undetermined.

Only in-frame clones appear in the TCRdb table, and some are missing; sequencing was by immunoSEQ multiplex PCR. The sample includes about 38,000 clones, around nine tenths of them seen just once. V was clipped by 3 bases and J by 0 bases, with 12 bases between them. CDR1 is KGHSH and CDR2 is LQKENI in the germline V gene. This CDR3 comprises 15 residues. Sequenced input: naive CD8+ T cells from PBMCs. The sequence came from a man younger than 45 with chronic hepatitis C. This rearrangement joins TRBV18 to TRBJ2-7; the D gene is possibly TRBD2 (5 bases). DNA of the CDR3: TGTGCCAGCTCACCGCCGCGGGCAATCTCCTACGAGCAGTACTTC. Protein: CASSPPRAISYEQYF. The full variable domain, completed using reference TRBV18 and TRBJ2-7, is NAGVMQNPRHLVRRRGQEARLRCSPMKGHSHVYWYRQLPEEGLKFMVYLQKENIIDESGMPKERFSAEFPKEGPSILRIQQVVRGDSAAYFCASSPPRAISYEQYFGPGTRLTVT.